These T cell receptor beta chains were read from a single sample in a study of regulatory T cells in long-lasting Graves disease. TCRdb reprocessed the multiplex PCR reads via MiXCR and lists one record per CDR3 protein. The sample holds roughly 490,000 distinct CDR3 sequences, 20% to 25% seen once. The sequenced sample was peripheral blood mononuclear cells (PBMCs), obtained when the disease was refractory, from a patient treated with antithyroid drugs. These receptors were obtained from a female donor with Graves disease. The CDR3 runs from the conserved cysteine through the conserved F or W. Fields, in order: D gene, J gene, V gene, clone size, CDR3 DNA, CDR3 protein. A D gene is named only where the DNA matches it firmly. The size of a clone is reported for some rows only, either as once, few or many, or as a class for expanded clones.

d_call: NA
j_call: TRBJ1-2
v_call: TRBV7-9
clone_size: few
cdr3_nt: TGTGTCTCGTCGGGGATGGGGTATGGCTACACCTTC
cdr3_aa: CVSSGMGYGYTF

d_call: NA
j_call: TRBJ1-2
v_call: TRBV20-1
clone_size: NA
cdr3_nt: TGCAGCGTATTAGTGGACTATGGCTACACCTTC
cdr3_aa: CSVLVDYGYTF

d_call: TRBD1
j_call: TRBJ2-7
v_call: TRBV30
clone_size: NA
cdr3_nt: TGTGCCTGGAGTGCAGGACAGGGGGCCTACGAGCAGTACTTC
cdr3_aa: CAWSAGQGAYEQYF

d_call: NA
j_call: TRBJ1-2
v_call: TRBV4-1
clone_size: NA
cdr3_nt: TGCGCCAGCAGCCAAGTGTCGGGCTTGCTGTATGGCTACACCTTC
cdr3_aa: CASSQVSGLLYGYTF

d_call: TRBD1
j_call: TRBJ1-1
v_call: TRBV7-2
clone_size: NA
cdr3_nt: TGTGCCAGCAGTTGGGACAGGGGGCTTGATGAAGCTTTCTTT
cdr3_aa: CASSWDRGLDEAFF

d_call: NA
j_call: TRBJ2-7
v_call: TRBV7-9
clone_size: NA
cdr3_nt: TGTGCCAGCAGCATTGACAATTCCTACGAGCAGTACTTC
cdr3_aa: CASSIDNSYEQYF

d_call: NA
j_call: TRBJ1-3
v_call: TRBV28
clone_size: many
cdr3_nt: TGTGCCAGCTCTGGAAACACCATATATTTT
cdr3_aa: CASSGNTIYF

d_call: NA
j_call: TRBJ2-5
v_call: TRBV24-1
clone_size: many
cdr3_nt: TGTGCCACCAGTGATTTTGGGAGGGGGCCCTTCCAAGAGACCCAGTACTTC
cdr3_aa: CATSDFGRGPFQETQYF

d_call: NA
j_call: TRBJ2-7
v_call: TRBV6-1
clone_size: NA
cdr3_nt: TGTGCCAGCAGTAAGAGGACCGTCCCCTACGAGCAGTACTTC
cdr3_aa: CASSKRTVPYEQYF

d_call: NA
j_call: TRBJ2-1
v_call: TRBV10-3
clone_size: few
cdr3_nt: TGTGCCATCAGAAACGCCGGACTGCAAGAATACAATGAGCAGTTCTTC
cdr3_aa: CAIRNAGLQEYNEQFF

d_call: NA
j_call: TRBJ2-7
v_call: TRBV6-1
clone_size: NA
cdr3_nt: TGTGCCAGTACCCCTAACCTCAGGGGCTACGAGCAGTACTTC
cdr3_aa: CASTPNLRGYEQYF

d_call: TRBD1
j_call: TRBJ2-7
v_call: TRBV7-8
clone_size: NA
cdr3_nt: TGTGCCAGCAGCTTGAACAGGGGGCGTGATATGTCCTACGAGCAGTACTTC
cdr3_aa: CASSLNRGRDMSYEQYF

d_call: NA
j_call: TRBJ1-1
v_call: TRBV6-5
clone_size: many
cdr3_nt: TGTGCCAGCAGTTACTCGAGGGCAGCCACTGAAGCTTTCTTT
cdr3_aa: CASSYSRAATEAFF

d_call: NA
j_call: TRBJ2-2
v_call: TRBV5-1
clone_size: few
cdr3_nt: TGCGCCAGCAGCTTGGAGGGAGGACCGAACACCGGGGAGCTGTTTTTT
cdr3_aa: CASSLEGGPNTGELFF

d_call: TRBD1
j_call: TRBJ1-5
v_call: TRBV6-1
clone_size: NA
cdr3_nt: TGTGCCAGCAGCTCTGACAGGGGGCATTTTAATAGCAATCAGCCCCAGCATTTT
cdr3_aa: CASSSDRGHFNSNQPQHF

d_call: NA
j_call: TRBJ2-6
v_call: TRBV10-3
clone_size: few
cdr3_nt: TGTGCCATCAGTGCGGAGGGTACTGGGGCCAACGTCCTGACTTTC
cdr3_aa: CAISAEGTGANVLTF

d_call: NA
j_call: TRBJ1-5
v_call: TRBV7-8
clone_size: NA
cdr3_nt: TGTGCCAGCAGCTTAGAGGGGGTCCGGCTAGGGAAGCCCCAGCATTTT
cdr3_aa: CASSLEGVRLGKPQHF

d_call: NA
j_call: TRBJ1-3
v_call: TRBV9
clone_size: NA
cdr3_nt: TGTGCCAGCAGCGCATCCTCTGGAAACACCATATATTTT
cdr3_aa: CASSASSGNTIYF

d_call: TRBD1
j_call: TRBJ2-1
v_call: TRBV28
clone_size: NA
cdr3_nt: TGTGCCAGCAGTGGACAGGATTCCTTCCAGGGTGAGCAGTTCTTC
cdr3_aa: CASSGQDSFQGEQFF

d_call: NA
j_call: TRBJ2-5
v_call: TRBV20-1
clone_size: many
cdr3_nt: TGCAGTGCTAGTCAAATCCAACAAGAGACCCAGTACTTC
cdr3_aa: CSASQIQQETQYF

d_call: NA
j_call: TRBJ2-4
v_call: TRBV24-1
clone_size: NA
cdr3_nt: TGTGCCACCAGGGGGGTTGAAAACATTCAGTACTTC
cdr3_aa: CATRGVENIQYF

d_call: NA
j_call: TRBJ2-2
v_call: TRBV12-3/TRBV12-4
clone_size: NA
cdr3_nt: TGTGCCAGCATGAAGTCCGGGGAGCTGTTTTTT
cdr3_aa: CASMKSGELFF

d_call: NA
j_call: TRBJ1-6
v_call: TRBV27
clone_size: NA
cdr3_nt: TGTGCCAGCAGTATTGCAGACGATAATTCACCCCTCCACTTT
cdr3_aa: CASSIADDNSPLHF

d_call: NA
j_call: TRBJ2-3
v_call: TRBV5-8
clone_size: NA
cdr3_nt: TGTGCCAGCAGCTTGGGGGGGAGTACGACAGATACGCAGTATTTT
cdr3_aa: CASSLGGSTTDTQYF

d_call: TRBD1
j_call: TRBJ1-1
v_call: TRBV12-3/TRBV12-4
clone_size: many
cdr3_nt: TGTGCCAGCAGACGGACAGGGGAAGCTTTCTTT
cdr3_aa: CASRRTGEAFF

d_call: NA
j_call: TRBJ1-4
v_call: TRBV7-6
clone_size: many
cdr3_nt: TGTGCCAGCAGCCAACAGGGAACGAATGAAAAACTGTTTTTT
cdr3_aa: CASSQQGTNEKLFF

d_call: TRBD2
j_call: TRBJ2-2
v_call: TRBV6-1
clone_size: many
cdr3_nt: TGTGCCAGCAGCGGGACTAGGTCCGGGGAGCTGTTTTTT
cdr3_aa: CASSGTRSGELFF